The entry below describes one T cell receptor beta chain. The assay was immunoSEQ multiplex PCR, and TCRdb's table has in-frame clones only and misses some. The sample has some 74,000 clones; just under 95% are singletons. V lost 0 bases, J lost 4 bases, and 16 bases lay in between. The CDR3 loop spans 17 amino acids. Germline CDR1 and CDR2: SGHDN and FVKESK. This entry belongs to a study of T cell changes during pregnancy in multiple sclerosis. The sequence came from a female donor in good health, enrolled as a control in a pregnancy study. Specimen: peripheral blood, collected after pregnancy. The rearrangement links TRBV14 to TRBJ2-1; a weak D match, TRBD1 (7 bases). The CDR3 bases are TGTGCCAGCAGCCAAGAGCGGGGACAGTTCCTTTACAATGAGCAGTTCTTC. As protein: CASSQERGQFLYNEQFF.